In this sample, the clone carrying this T cell receptor (beta chain) turned up many times. These data belong to a study of T-cell reconstitution after alpha-beta-depleted transplantation in children. TCRbeta library preparation incorporated unique molecular identifiers. TCRdb used MiXCR to reprocess the PCR reads, holding one entry per CDR3 protein. Of 640,000 or so distinct CDR3 sequences detected, approximately 17% appear once; the ten largest clones hold 0.85% to 1.3%. The CDR3 consists of 14 residues. The V gene's germline CDR1 is DFQATT and CDR2 SNEGSKA (reference sequence). Trimming shortened V by 2 bases and J by 5 bases, and 13 bases separated the two germline ends.

The chain carries TRBV20-1 and TRBJ2-1, with D tentatively TRBD1 (6 bases). The receptor was derived from a human donor who donated a stem cell graft to a child with acute myeloid leukemia. The sample here was PBMCs from the stem cell graft donor, taken from the stem cell graft. CDR3 region: CSARTWGRNNEQFF. The CDR3 region has the DNA TGCAGTGCTAGAACGTGGGGGCGGAACAATGAGCAGTTCTTC.